These T cell receptor beta chains were read from a single sample in a study of graft-versus-host responses after intestinal transplantation. Method: immunoSEQ multiplex PCR; TCRdb's copy keeps in-frame clones and lacks some. This sample has around 88,000 clones, with approximately 90% found just once. The antigens for these receptors are not known. The source material was unstimulated CD8+ T cells sorted from spleen or lymph node cells, sampled before transplant. The receptor source for this set is a human donor who was the organ donor for an intestinal transplant. Both conserved end residues are part of each CDR3. D genes are given only for firm matches. A clone size is listed for some rows: how often the clone was seen (once, few, many), or a class if it is expanded.

TRBJ1-2	TRBV5-1	-	-	CASSLVGGNGYTF	TGCGCCAGCAGCTTGGTAGGGGGTAATGGCTACACCTTC
TRBJ2-7	TRBV6-5	TRBD2	-	CASGVGGAGYEQYF	TGTGCCAGCGGCGTGGGAGGGGCGGGCTACGAGCAGTACTTC
TRBJ1-3	TRBV13	-	-	CASSVGPNSGNTIYF	TGTGCCAGCAGCGTCGGTCCGAACTCTGGAAACACCATATATTTT
TRBJ2-2	TRBV7-2	-	-	CASSFHDNTGELFF	TGTGCCAGCAGCTTCCACGATAACACCGGGGAGCTGTTTTTT
TRBJ2-2	TRBV5-1	-	-	CASSFRGPGELFF	TGCGCCAGCAGCTTCCGGGGTCCCGGGGAGCTGTTTTTT
TRBJ2-5	TRBV7-6	TRBD1	few	CASSLWGQQETQYF	TGTGCCAGCAGCTTATGGGGACAGCAAGAGACCCAGTACTTC
TRBJ1-3	TRBV11-1	-	-	CASSPGGGNTIYF	TGTGCCAGCAGCCCCGGGGGAGGAAACACCATATATTTT
TRBJ2-7	TRBV9	-	-	CASSVGSGVLYEQYF	TGTGCCAGCAGCGTAGGGTCAGGGGTACTTTACGAGCAGTACTTC
TRBJ1-2	TRBV6-1	TRBD1	-	CASSVGQVGYGYTF	TGTGCCAGCAGTGTGGGACAGGTGGGCTATGGCTACACCTTC
TRBJ1-3	TRBV7-2	-	few	CASSSDVYSGNTIYF	TGTGCCAGCAGCTCGGACGTCTACTCTGGAAACACCATATATTTT
TRBJ1-4	TRBV4-1	-	-	CASSQAGPNEKLFF	TGCGCCAGCAGCCAAGCCGGGCCTAATGAAAAACTGTTTTTT
TRBJ2-1	TRBV7-6	-	-	CASSLVVSGSNEQFF	TGTGCCAGCAGCTTAGTCGTTAGCGGTTCCAATGAGCAGTTCTTC
TRBJ2-1	TRBV4-2	-	-	CASSQIPSSDAYNEQFF	TGTGCCAGCAGCCAAATCCCTTCTAGCGATGCCTACAATGAGCAGTTCTTC
TRBJ2-1	TRBV19	-	-	CASSIADSSYNEQFF	TGTGCCAGTAGTATAGCCGACAGCTCCTACAATGAGCAGTTCTTC
TRBJ2-1	TRBV5-1	-	once	CASSLVGGVPNEQFF	TGCGCCAGCAGCTTGGTGGGGGGAGTCCCCAATGAGCAGTTCTTC
TRBJ1-1	TRBV5-1	-	-	CASSLSGRRGMNTEAFF	TGCGCCAGCAGCTTATCGGGGCGACGAGGTATGAACACTGAAGCTTTCTTT
TRBJ2-1	TRBV4-1	TRBD2	-	CASSPKVGASGLYNEQFF	TGCGCCAGCAGCCCCAAAGTTGGTGCTAGCGGATTATACAATGAGCAGTTCTTC
TRBJ2-1	TRBV5-6	-	-	CASSPIGLGEQFF	TGTGCCAGCAGCCCCATAGGGCTGGGGGAGCAGTTCTTC
TRBJ2-7	TRBV7-2	-	-	CASSLTSFLAYEQYF	TGTGCCAGCAGCTTAACTAGCTTCCTGGCCTACGAGCAGTACTTC
TRBJ1-5	TRBV6-1	TRBD1	-	CASRAKTGDQPQHF	TGTGCCAGCAGGGCTAAGACAGGGGATCAGCCCCAGCATTTT
TRBJ2-7	TRBV27	-	-	CASKWRGSYEQYF	TGTGCCAGCAAGTGGAGGGGCTCCTACGAGCAGTACTTC
TRBJ1-2	TRBV4-1	-	-	CASSPGQSDIYGYTF	TGCGCCAGCAGCCCCGGACAGAGCGACATCTATGGCTACACCTTC
TRBJ2-3	TRBV4-1	-	-	CASSPPLTRTDTQYF	TGCGCCAGCAGCCCACCCTTGACCCGCACAGATACGCAGTATTTT
TRBJ2-7	TRBV5-4	TRBD1	few	CASSRTTGAEQYF	TGTGCCAGCAGCCGTACAACAGGGGCCGAGCAGTACTTC
TRBJ2-1	TRBV7-2	TRBD2	-	CASSPPRLAGLQPYNEQFF	TGTGCCAGCAGCCCCCCCCGACTAGCGGGGCTCCAGCCCTACAATGAGCAGTTCTTC
TRBJ2-7	TRBV6-5	TRBD2	-	CASTSGAYEQYF	TGTGCCAGCACTAGCGGAGCTTACGAGCAGTACTTC
TRBJ1-2	TRBV29-1	-	-	CSVSGSYGYTF	TGCAGCGTATCAGGGTCCTATGGCTACACCTTC
TRBJ1-2	TRBV7-3	TRBD1	-	CASSFSPDRGSYGYTF	TGTGCCAGCAGCTTCTCCCCGGACAGGGGGTCTTATGGCTACACCTTC
TRBJ2-1	TRBV10-1	TRBD1	-	CASSANRGTRNEQFF	TGCGCCAGCAGTGCAAACAGGGGGACGCGGAATGAGCAGTTCTTC
TRBJ2-5	TRBV11-2	-	-	CASSFGHDGLGAQYF	TGTGCCAGCAGCTTCGGACACGACGGGCTTGGAGCCCAGTACTTC
TRBJ2-5	TRBV4-1	-	once	CASSQLPDMGGRETQYF	TGCGCCAGCAGCCAACTACCCGACATGGGGGGTAGGGAGACCCAGTACTTC
TRBJ1-1	TRBV9	TRBD1	-	CASSGGGTGNTEAFF	TGTGCCAGCAGCGGAGGTGGGACAGGGAACACTGAAGCTTTCTTT
TRBJ2-7	TRBV4-1	TRBD1	-	CASSQERRTGVEQYF	TGCGCCAGCAGCCAAGAACGGCGAACAGGGGTCGAGCAGTACTTC
TRBJ2-1	TRBV5-1	TRBD1	-	CASSTQTGNRYNEQFF	TGCGCCAGCAGCACACAGACAGGGAATCGCTACAATGAGCAGTTCTTC
TRBJ1-6	TRBV9	-	-	CASSVGGGSNSPLHF	TGTGCCAGCAGCGTAGGTGGGGGTAGTAATTCACCCCTCCACTTT
TRBJ2-1	TRBV4-1	TRBD2	-	CASSQDPASGGQREQFF	TGCGCCAGCAGCCAAGATCCTGCTAGCGGGGGTCAAAGGGAGCAGTTCTTC
TRBJ1-3	TRBV7-9	-	once	CASSPRTRAGNTIYF	TGTGCCAGCAGCCCTCGGACAAGAGCTGGAAACACCATATATTTT
TRBJ2-5	TRBV19	-	-	CASSILAEEEQYF	TGTGCCAGTAGTATTCTTGCGGAGGAGGAGCAGTACTTC
TRBJ1-2	TRBV10-3	TRBD1	medium-sized	CAISEGQGAHYGYTF	TGTGCCATCAGTGAGGGTCAGGGGGCTCACTATGGCTACACCTTC
TRBJ1-1	TRBV7-9	-	-	CASSGSGVTEAFF	TGTGCCAGCAGCGGGTCAGGGGTCACTGAAGCTTTCTTT
TRBJ2-5	TRBV4-1	TRBD2	-	CASSPPGGGETQYF	TGCGCCAGCAGCCCCCCGGGCGGGGGGGAGACCCAGTACTTC
TRBJ2-7	TRBV10-3	TRBD1	-	CAIRGTGANSYEQYF	TGTGCCATCAGGGGAACAGGGGCCAACTCCTACGAGCAGTACTTC
TRBJ2-7	TRBV4-1	-	-	CASSQEGSEQYF	TGCGCCAGCAGCCAAGAGGGGAGCGAGCAGTACTTC
TRBJ2-7	TRBV27	TRBD2	-	CASSFTRGGRVEQYF	TGTGCCAGCAGTTTCACGCGGGGGGGCCGGGTCGAGCAGTACTTC
TRBJ2-7	TRBV18	-	-	CASSKWDWASLAYEQYF	TGTGCCAGCTCCAAGTGGGACTGGGCGTCCCTCGCTTACGAGCAGTACTTC
TRBJ1-1	TRBV9	-	-	CASSVAGFDTEAFF	TGTGCCAGCAGCGTAGCAGGGTTCGATACTGAAGCTTTCTTT
TRBJ2-7	TRBV9	-	-	CASSPLRSSYEQYF	TGTGCCAGCAGTCCCCTTAGGAGCTCCTACGAGCAGTACTTC
TRBJ2-7	TRBV5-4	TRBD1	-	CASSPGTETYEQYF	TGTGCCAGCAGCCCCGGGACAGAAACCTACGAGCAGTACTTC